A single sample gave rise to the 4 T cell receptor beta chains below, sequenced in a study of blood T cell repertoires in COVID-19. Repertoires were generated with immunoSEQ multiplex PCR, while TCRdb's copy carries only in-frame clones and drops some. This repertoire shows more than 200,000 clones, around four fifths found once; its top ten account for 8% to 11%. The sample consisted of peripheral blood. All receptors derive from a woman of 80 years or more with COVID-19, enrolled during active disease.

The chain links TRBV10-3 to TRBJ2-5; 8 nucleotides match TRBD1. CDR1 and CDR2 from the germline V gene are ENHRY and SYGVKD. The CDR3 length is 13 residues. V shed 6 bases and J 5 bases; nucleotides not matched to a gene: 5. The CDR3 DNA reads TGTGCCATCAGCAGGGGGCGAGGCGAGACCCAGTACTTC. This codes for CAISRGRGETQYF.

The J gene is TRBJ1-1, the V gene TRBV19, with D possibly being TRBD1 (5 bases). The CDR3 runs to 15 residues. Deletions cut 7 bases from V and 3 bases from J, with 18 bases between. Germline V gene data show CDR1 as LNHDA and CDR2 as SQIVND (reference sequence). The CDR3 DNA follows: TGTGCCAGTACCGGTTTGGCAGGGAGGGACACTGAAGCTTTCTTT. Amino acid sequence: CASTGLAGRDTEAFF.

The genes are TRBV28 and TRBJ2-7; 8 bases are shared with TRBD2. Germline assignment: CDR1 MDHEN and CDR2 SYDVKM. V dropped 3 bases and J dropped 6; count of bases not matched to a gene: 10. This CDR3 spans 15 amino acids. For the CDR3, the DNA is TGTGCCAGCAGTTTCGAAGGAGCGGGGGCTTCCGAGCAGTACTTC. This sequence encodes CASSFEGAGASEQYF.

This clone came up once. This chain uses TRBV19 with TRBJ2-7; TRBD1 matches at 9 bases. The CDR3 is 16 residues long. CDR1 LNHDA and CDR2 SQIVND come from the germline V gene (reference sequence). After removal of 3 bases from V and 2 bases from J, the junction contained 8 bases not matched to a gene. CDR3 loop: CASSMEGGTGTYEQYF. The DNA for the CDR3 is TGTGCCAGTAGTATGGAGGGCGGGACAGGGACCTACGAGCAGTACTTC. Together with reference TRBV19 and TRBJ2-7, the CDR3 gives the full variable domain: DGGITQSPKYLFRKEGQNVTLSCEQNLNHDAMYWYRQDPGQGLRLIYYSQIVNDFQKGDIAEGYSVSREKKESFPLTVTSAQKNPTAFYLCASSMEGGTGTYEQYFGPGTRLTVT.